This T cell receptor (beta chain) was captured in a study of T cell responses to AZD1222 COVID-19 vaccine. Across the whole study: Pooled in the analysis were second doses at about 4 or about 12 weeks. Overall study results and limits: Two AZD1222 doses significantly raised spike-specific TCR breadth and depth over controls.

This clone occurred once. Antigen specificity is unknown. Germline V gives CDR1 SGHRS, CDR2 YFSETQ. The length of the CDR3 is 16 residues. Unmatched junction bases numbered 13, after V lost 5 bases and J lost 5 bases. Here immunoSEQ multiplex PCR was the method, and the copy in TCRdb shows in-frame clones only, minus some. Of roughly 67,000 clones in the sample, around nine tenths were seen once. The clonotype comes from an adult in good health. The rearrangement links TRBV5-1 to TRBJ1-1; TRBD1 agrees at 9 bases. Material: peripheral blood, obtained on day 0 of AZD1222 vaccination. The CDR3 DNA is TGCGCCAGCAGAATAACAACGGGACAGGGACCTACTGAAGCTTTCTTT. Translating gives CASRITTGQGPTEAFF.